The 16 T cell receptor beta chains reported below all come from one sample, sequenced in a study of T-cell reconstitution after alpha-beta-depleted transplantation in children. Unique molecular identifiers were used to barcode this TCRbeta library. TCRdb independently ran MiXCR on the PCR reads; one entry per CDR3 protein. The sample gives some 78,000 distinct CDR3 sequences, less than 15% of which show up once; 25% to 30% is in the top ten. The specimen comprised PBMCs, mostly from graft donor cells, sampled 180 days after TCRalphabeta/CD19-depleted stem cell transplant. The receptor source for this set is a male patient between 2 and 10 years old who had a stem cell transplant for acute lymphoblastic leukemia, so the T cells may come from the graft donor.

This clonotype has a handful of counts. This chain links TRBV5-6 with TRBJ1-6; TRBD1 is a possible D gene (6 bases). CDR3 length equals 14 residues. Germline lookup yields CDR1 SGHDT and CDR2 YYEEEE. V lost 2 bases to trimming and J lost 4 bases, with 7 bases between them. Here the CDR3 DNA reads TGTGCCAGCAGCTTCAGGGGTTATAATTCACCCCTCCACTTT. It codes for CASSFRGYNSPLHF.

This clonotype occurred many times. The chain employs TRBV7-2 and TRBJ2-7; 12 bases align to TRBD2. The germline CDR1 and CDR2 sequences are SGHTA and FQGNSA. V gave up 2 bases and J gave up 2 bases; unmatched junction bases: 4. This CDR3 contains 16 residues. The CDR3 region has the DNA TGTGCCAGCAGCTTACGGTCTAGCGGGAGGGCCTACGAGCAGTACTTC. Translated: CASSLRSSGRAYEQYF.

The chain uses TRBV6-1 and TRBJ2-2, with D uncertain. Germline loops: CDR1 MNHNS, CDR2 SASEGT. CDR3 size: 15 residues. V lost 0 bases to trimming and J lost 3 bases, with 8 bases between them. The CDR3 is CASSEALFYTGELFF. The CDR3 bases are TGTGCCAGCAGTGAAGCCCTATTCTACACCGGGGAGCTGTTTTTT.

Only a few counts were recorded for this clonotype. The chain combines TRBV12-3 or TRBV12-4 with TRBJ2-5; D may be TRBD2 (6 bases). V dropped 0 bases and J dropped 5 bases, with 10 bases sitting between them. This CDR3 is 14 amino acids long. This CDR3 reads CASSLARRGETQYF. The CDR3 DNA follows: TGTGCCAGCAGTTTAGCCCGACGGGGGGAGACCCAGTACTTC.

The sample holds a few counts of this clonotype. This chain joins TRBV6-1 and TRBJ2-2; 7 bases are a match to TRBD1. Germline assignment: CDR1 MNHNS and CDR2 SASEGT. V dropped 2 bases and J dropped 3; count of bases not matched to a gene: 12. CDR3 size: 18 residues. DNA of the CDR3: TGTGCCAGCAGTGAATGGGGTTTTGCGACAGGGTACACCGGGGAGCTGTTTTTT. Translated: CASSEWGFATGYTGELFF.

This clonotype appeared a few times. J is TRBJ1-2 and V is TRBV10-3, with D perhaps TRBD1 (6 bases). CDR1 and CDR2 from the germline V gene are ENHRY and SYGVKD. The CDR3 runs to 13 residues. V was shortened by 4 bases and J by 3 bases, with 9 bases between the two germline ends. This CDR3 is CAISGGADYGYTF. CDR3 bases: TGTGCCATCAGTGGGGGGGCAGACTATGGCTACACCTTC.

This clonotype showed up just a few times. The V call is TRBV10-3, the J call TRBJ2-5; D possibly corresponds to TRBD1 (6 bases). V lost 3 bases and J lost 3, with 20 bases in between. The length of the CDR3 is 17 residues. CDR1 is ENHRY and CDR2 is SYGVKD in the germline V gene. DNA of the CDR3: TGTGCCATCAGTGATTTTATTGGGCCCCAGGGGAAAGAGACCCAGTACTTC. Translating gives CAISDFIGPQGKETQYF.

This rearrangement joins TRBV5-1 to TRBJ2-7; 7 nucleotides align to TRBD2. V shed 5 bases, J shed 2 bases, and the junction held 7 bases outside the gene matches. Germline V gene sequence: CDR1 SGHRS, CDR2 YFSETQ. This CDR3 region has 14 residues. In DNA form, the CDR3 reads TGCGCCAGCAGTTGGGGGGGAAAGGCCTACGAGCAGTACTTC. Protein sequence: CASSWGGKAYEQYF.

V gene TRBV20-1 combines with J gene TRBJ1-2; a weak D match, TRBD1 (6 bases). Germline V CDR1 and CDR2: DFQATT, SNEGSKA (reference sequence). V lost 6 bases and J lost 8, with 13 bases in between. The CDR3 contains 11 residues. CDR3 in DNA: TGCAGTGCGGGTGCTGGGGGCGGCTACACCTTC. It encodes CSAGAGGGYTF.

This chain joins TRBV7-2 and TRBJ1-3, with D uncertain. V was pared by 0 bases and J by 0 bases, with 6 bases between. From germline, CDR1 is SGHTA and CDR2 FQGNSA. This CDR3 has 15 amino acids. CDR3 bases: TGTGCCAGCAGCTTAGCGTCAAGCTCTGGAAACACCATATATTTT. This gives the protein CASSLASSSGNTIYF.

This clonotype was found many times. The rearrangement links TRBV7-2 to TRBJ2-3; 7 bases align to TRBD1. The CDR3 sequence is 13 residues long. Germline CDR1 and CDR2: SGHTA and FQGNSA. The ends lost 5 bases at V and 6 bases at J; junction bases unmatched: 5. CDR3 in DNA: TGTGCCAGCAGCAGATCCAGGGGGGATACGCAGTATTTT. This sequence encodes CASSRSRGDTQYF. Variable domain in full (rest from reference TRBV7-2 and TRBJ2-3): GAGVSQSPSNKVTEKGKDVELRCDPISGHTALYWYRQSLGQGLEFLIYFQGNSAPDKSGLPSDRFSAERTGGSVSTLTIQRTQQEDSAVYLCASSRSRGDTQYFGPGTRLTVL.

The J gene is TRBJ2-3, the V gene TRBV24-1, with D maybe TRBD2 (6 bases). The CDR3 consists of 15 residues. Germline V gives CDR1 KGHDR, CDR2 SFDVKD. The ends were cut back, 6 bases at V and 3 bases at J, with 15 bases in the middle. CDR3 coding DNA: TGTGCCACCAGTTACAGCGGGCTTAGAACAGATACGCAGTATTTT. As protein: CATSYSGLRTDTQYF.

The chain employs TRBV20-1 and TRBJ2-3; D ambiguous. This CDR3 region has 12 residues. The V and J ends lost 8 bases and 4 bases respectively, with 13 bases between them. Germline CDR1 DFQATT, CDR2 SNEGSKA (reference sequence). CDR3 DNA sequence: TGCAGTCCCGATGGAGTATCAGATACGCAGTATTTT. Its translation is CSPDGVSDTQYF.

The gene calls are TRBV27 and TRBJ2-7, with a weak D call TRBD2 (5 bases). The CDR3 contains 13 residues. V lost 5 bases and J lost 6, with 14 bases in between. Germline CDR1 is MNHEY and CDR2 is SMNVEV (reference sequence). For the CDR3, the DNA is TGTGCCAGCAGTCTCGTAGAGGGCTTCGAGCAGTACTTC. Amino acids: CASSLVEGFEQYF.

This clonotype was observed a few times. The chain has TRBV18 and TRBJ1-1; no definite D call. CDR1 is KGHSH and CDR2 is LQKENI in the germline V gene. V was shortened by 1 base and J by 2 bases, with 8 bases between the two germline ends. The CDR3 length is 14 residues. CDR3 in DNA: TGTGCCAGCTCACCACAGGGCGCAAACACTGAAGCTTTCTTT. This gives the protein CASSPQGANTEAFF. Combining the CDR3 with reference TRBV18 and TRBJ1-1 gives the whole variable domain NAGVMQNPRHLVRRRGQEARLRCSPMKGHSHVYWYRQLPEEGLKFMVYLQKENIIDESGMPKERFSAEFPKEGPSILRIQQVVRGDSAAYFCASSPQGANTEAFFGQGTRLTVV.

This clonotype was observed a handful of times. The rearrangement links TRBV5-1 to TRBJ1-5; D is unresolved. The CDR3 totals 14 residues. Looked up from germline, CDR1 is SGHRS and CDR2 is YFSETQ. V was shortened by 0 bases and J by 5 bases, with 9 bases between the two germline ends. CDR3 sequence: CASSLDGRYQPQHF. DNA of the CDR3: TGCGCCAGCAGCTTGGACGGGAGGTATCAGCCCCAGCATTTT.